This T cell receptor beta chain was captured by sequencing in a study of beta chain features in type 1 diabetes. General study points: Still unanswered here is whether HLA type influences TCRB rearrangement.

Isolated RNA was reverse transcribed in full, so expressed TCRB transcripts were sequenced. The data were produced by immunoSEQ multiplex PCR, yet TCRdb's version contains in-frame clones alone and is incomplete. The top ten hold roughly 0.035% of the sample, which has a few hundred thousand clones, approximately 15% seen once. Notes on this clone: Its antigen remains unidentified.

The germline CDR1 and CDR2 sequences are SGHTA and FQGNSA. This CDR3 has 16 amino acids. With V trimmed by 1 base and J by 0 bases, 5 bases remained unmatched. This TCR was sampled from a man aged 25-40 years in good health. The chain links TRBV7-2 to TRBJ1-2; 7 nucleotides line up with TRBD1. The sequenced sample was naive CD4+ T cells from blood. The CDR3 coding sequence is TGTGCCAGCAGCTTAGAAACAGGGGCGGCTAACTATGGCTACACCTTC. Its translation is CASSLETGAANYGYTF.